The clone carrying this T cell receptor (beta chain) has only a few counts. The antigen remains unidentified. The data are from a study of T cell responses to AZD1222 COVID-19 vaccine. Regarding the study as a whole: Spike as a whole was targeted by vaccine-associated CD4 TCRs, dominant at 160-218 and 743-854.

CDR3 size: 12 residues. Trimming took off 8 bases at V and 3 bases at J, with 7 bases between the two ends. Germline V CDR1 and CDR2: MDHEN, SYDVKM. Assay used: immunoSEQ multiplex PCR; TCRdb lists only in-frame clones, some missing. The sample contains 250,000 to 300,000 clones, about 94% of which appear only once. The source of this sequence is an adult who received the AZD1222 COVID-19 vaccine. This material consisted of peripheral blood, taken 28 days after the second AZD1222 dose. This chain links TRBV28 with TRBJ2-2, with D unresolved. The CDR3 sequence is CASARYTGELFF. The CDR3 DNA follows: TGTGCCAGCGCACGATACACCGGGGAGCTGTTTTTT.